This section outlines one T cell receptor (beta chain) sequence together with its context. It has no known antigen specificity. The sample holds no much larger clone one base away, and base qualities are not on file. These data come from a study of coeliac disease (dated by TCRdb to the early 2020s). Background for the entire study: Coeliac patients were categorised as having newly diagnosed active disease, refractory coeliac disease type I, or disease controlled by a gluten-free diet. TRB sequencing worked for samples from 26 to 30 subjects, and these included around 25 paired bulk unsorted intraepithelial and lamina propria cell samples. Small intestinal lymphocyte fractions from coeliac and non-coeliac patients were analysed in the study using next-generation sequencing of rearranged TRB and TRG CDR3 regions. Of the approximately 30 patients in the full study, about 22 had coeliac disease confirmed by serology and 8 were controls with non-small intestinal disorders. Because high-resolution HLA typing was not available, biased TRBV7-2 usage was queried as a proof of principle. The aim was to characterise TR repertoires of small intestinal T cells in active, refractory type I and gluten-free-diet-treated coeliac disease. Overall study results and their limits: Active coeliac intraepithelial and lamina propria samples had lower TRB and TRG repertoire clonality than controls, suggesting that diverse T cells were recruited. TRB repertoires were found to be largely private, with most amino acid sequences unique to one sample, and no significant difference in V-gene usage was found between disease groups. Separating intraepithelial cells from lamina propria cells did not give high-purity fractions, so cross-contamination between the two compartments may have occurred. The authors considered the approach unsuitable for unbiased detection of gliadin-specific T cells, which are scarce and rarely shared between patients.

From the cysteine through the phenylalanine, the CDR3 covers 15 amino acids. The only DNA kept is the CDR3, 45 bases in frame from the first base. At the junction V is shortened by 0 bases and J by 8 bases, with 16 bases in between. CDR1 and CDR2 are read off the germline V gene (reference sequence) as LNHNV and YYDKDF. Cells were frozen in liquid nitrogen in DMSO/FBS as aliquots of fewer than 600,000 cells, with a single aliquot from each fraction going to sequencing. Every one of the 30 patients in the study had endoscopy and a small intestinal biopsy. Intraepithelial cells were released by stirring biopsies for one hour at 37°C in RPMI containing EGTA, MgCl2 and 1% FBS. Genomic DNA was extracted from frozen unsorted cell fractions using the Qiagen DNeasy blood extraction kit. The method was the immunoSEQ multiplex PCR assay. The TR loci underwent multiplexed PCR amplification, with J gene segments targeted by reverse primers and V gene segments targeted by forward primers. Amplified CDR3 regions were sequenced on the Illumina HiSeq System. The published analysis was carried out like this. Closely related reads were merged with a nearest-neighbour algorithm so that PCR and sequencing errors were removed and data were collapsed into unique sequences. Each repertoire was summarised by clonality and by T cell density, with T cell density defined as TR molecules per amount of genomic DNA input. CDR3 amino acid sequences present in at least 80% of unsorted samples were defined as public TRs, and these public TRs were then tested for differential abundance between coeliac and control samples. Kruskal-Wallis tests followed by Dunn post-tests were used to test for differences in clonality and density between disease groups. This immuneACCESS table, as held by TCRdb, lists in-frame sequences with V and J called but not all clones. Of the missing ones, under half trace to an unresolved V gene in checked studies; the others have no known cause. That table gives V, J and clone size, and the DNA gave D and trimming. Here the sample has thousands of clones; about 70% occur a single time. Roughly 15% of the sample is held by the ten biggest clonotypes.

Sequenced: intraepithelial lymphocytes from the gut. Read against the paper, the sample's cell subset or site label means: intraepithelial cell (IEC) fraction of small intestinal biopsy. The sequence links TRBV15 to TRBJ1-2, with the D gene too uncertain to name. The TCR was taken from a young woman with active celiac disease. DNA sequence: TGTGCCACCAGCAGAGATGCTAGGTTGGTCCTCGGCTACACCTTC. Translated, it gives CATSRDARLVLGYTF.